The rows below give T cell receptor beta chains drawn from one sample of a study of CD8 T cells in ankylosing spondylitis. TCRdb itself ran the 5' RACE reads through MiXCR, one entry per CDR3 protein. The table has 200,000 to 300,000 distinct CDR3 sequences, under 12% seen once. The sequenced sample consisted of blood, either unsorted or a sorted T cell fraction (not recorded which). The receptor source for this set is a male donor with ankylosing spondylitis or in good health (not recorded which). Each CDR3 is given with its conserved first and last residue. The order of the fields is V gene, clone size, D gene, J gene, CDR3 DNA, CDR3 protein. D genes are given only for firm matches. The size of a clone is reported for some rows only, either as once, few or many, or as a class for expanded clones.

TRBV25-1,few,NA,TRBJ1-2,TGTGCCAGCGCGGAGGGCTACAACTATGGCTACACCTTC,CASAEGYNYGYTF
TRBV20-1,NA,NA,TRBJ2-1,TGCAGTGCGGATGCGACTTACAATGAGCAGTTCTTC,CSADATYNEQFF
TRBV6-1,many,NA,TRBJ1-5,TGTGCCAGCAGTGTTCAGGTAGACCAGCCCCAGCATTTT,CASSVQVDQPQHF
TRBV20-1,NA,TRBD1,TRBJ1-2,TGCAGCGTTCCTCACAGGGGCGCTGGCTACACCTTC,CSVPHRGAGYTF
TRBV20-1,many,TRBD1,TRBJ2-7,TGCAGTGCTAGGAACAGGGGGGCTGTCTACGAGCAGTACTTC,CSARNRGAVYEQYF
TRBV11-2,NA,TRBD2,TRBJ2-1,TGTGCCAGCAGCAATAACGGACTAGCGGGAGTAAACGAGCAGTTCTTC,CASSNNGLAGVNEQFF
TRBV3-1,many,TRBD1,TRBJ2-5,TGTGCCAGCAGCCAAGCTTCCCCGGTCCAGGGGGCTCGAGTAGGAGAGACCCAGTACTTC,CASSQASPVQGARVGETQYF
TRBV10-3,many,TRBD1,TRBJ2-2,TGTGCCATAGGAACAGGGGCAGGAAACACCGGGGAGCTGTTTTTT,CAIGTGAGNTGELFF
TRBV20-1,many,NA,TRBJ2-7,TGCAGTGCTAGAGATCCAGGGAGCCCCTACGAGCAGTACTTC,CSARDPGSPYEQYF
TRBV2,NA,NA,TRBJ1-6,TGTGCCAGCAGAGCGATTGGGGAGGGGTCCTATAATTCACCCCTCCACTTT,CASRAIGEGSYNSPLHF
TRBV4-1,NA,TRBD2,TRBJ2-3,TGCGCCAGCAGCCAACAACTAGCGGATACGCAGTATTTT,CASSQQLADTQYF
TRBV6-1,NA,NA,TRBJ2-3,TGTGCCAGCAGACAGGATTTCTCTAGCACAGATACGCAGTATTTT,CASRQDFSSTDTQYF
TRBV5-1,many,NA,TRBJ2-1,TGCGCCAGCAGCTTGGGGTCAGCGGGCGCTTACAATGAGCAGTTCTTC,CASSLGSAGAYNEQFF
TRBV3-1,many,NA,TRBJ2-2,TGTGCCAGCAGCCAATCCCGGGGGAACACCGGGGAGCTGTTTTTT,CASSQSRGNTGELFF
TRBV2,many,NA,TRBJ2-5,TGTGCCAGCAGTAGGTGGGAGACCCAGTACTTC,CASSRWETQYF
TRBV20-1,many,NA,TRBJ1-5,TGCAGTGCTGGCCGGGACTCCGATCAGCCCCAGCATTTT,CSAGRDSDQPQHF
TRBV20-1,many,NA,TRBJ2-1,TGCAGTGCTAGAGTCGCTTCTAGCGCAAGGGGAGATGAGCAGTTCTTC,CSARVASSARGDEQFF
TRBV12-3/TRBV12-4,many,NA,TRBJ2-1,TGTGCCAGCGGGGGTGGAAAGGAATACAATGAGCAGTTCTTC,CASGGGKEYNEQFF
TRBV7-2,many,NA,TRBJ2-3,TGTGCCAGCAGCTTGGTGGGAGAAGGTACAGATACGCAGTATTTT,CASSLVGEGTDTQYF
TRBV7-9,NA,NA,TRBJ1-1,TGTGCCAGCAGCCCTCGGGGGAGAGGTGGGGACACTGAAGCTTTCTTT,CASSPRGRGGDTEAFF
TRBV4-2,many,NA,TRBJ2-3,TGTGCCAGCAGCCAAGATAGGGGGGGGCTGAAGGATACGCAGTATTTT,CASSQDRGGLKDTQYF
TRBV3-1,many,NA,TRBJ2-7,TGTGCCAGCAGCCTACAGGGCACCGGTTACGAGCAGTACTTC,CASSLQGTGYEQYF
TRBV6-1,many,NA,TRBJ2-1,TGTGCCAGCAGTGCTCGGGCCAACAATGAGCAGTTCTTC,CASSARANNEQFF
TRBV4-2,many,NA,TRBJ1-5,TGTGCCAGCAGCCAAGATATGGGGGGCTCTCAGCCCCAGCATTTT,CASSQDMGGSQPQHF
TRBV6-5,many,NA,TRBJ2-3,TGTGCCAGCAGTTCGGCCCGACCTAGCACAGATACGCAGTATTTT,CASSSARPSTDTQYF
TRBV4-2,NA,TRBD1,TRBJ1-4,TGTGCCAGCAGCCAAGACGGGACAGGAGGCGTAAAACTGTTTTTT,CASSQDGTGGVKLFF
TRBV7-2,many,NA,TRBJ2-3,TGTGCCAGCAGCTTAGGACTACCCACAGATACGCAGTATTTT,CASSLGLPTDTQYF